This T cell receptor beta chain was recorded in a study of T-cell reconstitution after alpha-beta-depleted transplantation in children. Researchers prepared the TCRbeta library using unique molecular identifiers, the study reports. MiXCR, run by TCRdb on the PCR reads, gives a single entry per CDR3 protein. Here the sample spans about 980,000 distinct CDR3 sequences, roughly 29% being singletons. CDR1 and CDR2 from the germline V gene are LNHDA and SQIVND (reference sequence). The CDR3 is made up of 14 amino acids. With V trimmed by 3 bases and J by 6 bases, 6 bases remained unmatched. The V and J genes are TRBV19 and TRBJ1-1; 8 positions agree with TRBD1. The source was PBMCs, mostly from graft donor cells, collected 360 days after TCRalphabeta/CD19-depleted stem cell transplant. This clonotype originated in a boy under two years old who had a stem cell transplant for SCID, so the T cells may come from the graft donor. CDR3 residues: CASSIWGQASEAFF. For the CDR3, the DNA is TGTGCCAGTAGTATCTGGGGACAGGCCTCTGAAGCTTTCTTT.